This T cell receptor (beta chain) was identified in a study of post-analysis software for immune sequencing data. The wider study: Included among the disease courses, which were recorded for the cohort, were relapsing-remitting, secondary progressive and progressive-relapsing multiple sclerosis. Broader study findings: Multiple sclerosis was associated with a significant reduction in normalized Chao1 diversity relative to controls. Strong co-clustering by F measure linked samples that shared a preparation batch.

Unique molecular identifiers tagged the TCR beta cDNA libraries. MiXCR was run by TCRdb on the PCR reads, yielding one entry per CDR3 protein. This table holds some 800,000 distinct CDR3 sequences, roughly 46% found once. Of note for this clonotype: What it recognizes is unknown.

The sequencing sample was made of blood. The sequence derives from a girl between 10 and 17 years old with multiple sclerosis.

The CDR3 here is CASSVVAGGFAEQYF. The DNA for the CDR3 is TGTGCCAGCAGCGTAGTAGCGGGAGGGTTCGCCGAGCAGTACTTC. The rearrangement uses TRBV9 and TRBJ2-7, with TRBD2 matching over 11 bases. The CDR3 length is 15 residues. Germline V gene lookup returns CDR1 SGDLS and CDR2 YYNGEE. With 0 bases clipped from V and 6 bases from J, the junction kept 5 bases outside the gene matches.